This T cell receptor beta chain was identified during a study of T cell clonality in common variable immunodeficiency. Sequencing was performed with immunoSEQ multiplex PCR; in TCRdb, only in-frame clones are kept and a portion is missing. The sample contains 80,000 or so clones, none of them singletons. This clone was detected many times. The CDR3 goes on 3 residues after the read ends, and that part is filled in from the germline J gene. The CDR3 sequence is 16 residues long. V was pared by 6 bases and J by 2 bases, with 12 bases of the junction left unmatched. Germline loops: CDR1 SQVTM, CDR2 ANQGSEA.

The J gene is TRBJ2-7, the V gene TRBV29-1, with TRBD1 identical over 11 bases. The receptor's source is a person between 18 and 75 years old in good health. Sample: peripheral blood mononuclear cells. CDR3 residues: CSVTLWGTGGTYEQYF. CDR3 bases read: TGCAGCGTCACATTATGGGGGACAGGGGGAACCTACGAG.